A selection of T cell receptor beta chains follows, all from one sample in a study of shared clonotypes between healthy human individuals. Measured with immunoSEQ multiplex PCR; TCRdb has only the in-frame clones, and not every one. The sample shows 450,000 to 600,000 clones, around 80% of them seen only once. The sample was PBMCs. The receptor source for this set is a woman in her 40s in good health. Some clones in this sample may be carry-over from other donors' samples. Each CDR3 is given with its conserved first and last residue. Each record gives: J gene, D gene, V gene, CDR3 protein. The D gene is left open where the match is weak.

TRBJ2-2 | - | TRBV18 | CASSPGTEELFF
TRBJ2-1 | - | TRBV7-2 | CASSLDLPRGRDNEQFF
TRBJ2-5 | - | TRBV6-5 | CASSLRQLGQYF
TRBJ2-1 | - | TRBV21-1 | CASSIVGDEQFF
TRBJ2-1 | TRBD2 | TRBV18 | CASSPLAGGANEQFF
TRBJ2-1 | TRBD1 | TRBV11-3 | CASSLRTGGNEQFF
TRBJ2-1 | - | TRBV29-1 | CSVGRLASNEQFF
TRBJ2-1 | - | TRBV19 | CASSILMFSHNEQFF
TRBJ1-5 | - | TRBV30 | CAWSRQALNQPQHF
TRBJ2-1 | - | TRBV4-3 | CASSLDRYIEQFF
TRBJ1-5 | - | TRBV27 | CASSRLPRRGNQPQHF
TRBJ2-3 | TRBD2 | TRBV14 | CASSHLAGVPDTQYF
- | - | TRBV28 | CASSFSYEQYF
TRBJ2-7 | TRBD1 | TRBV27 | CASSLARGPEQYF
TRBJ2-2 | TRBD1 | TRBV4-2 | CATKDRVGTGELFF
TRBJ1-4 | - | TRBV2 | CASSVRKPFNEKLFF
TRBJ1-1 | TRBD1 | TRBV30 | CAWSVKGAIEAFF
TRBJ2-7 | TRBD2 | TRBV5-1 | CASSRLADSYEQYF
TRBJ2-2 | - | TRBV2 | CASSADEGELFF
TRBJ1-4 | TRBD1 | TRBV7-9 | CASSLVGQGDEKLFF
TRBJ2-7 | TRBD2 | TRBV28 | CASSPTTSGITYEQYF
TRBJ2-3 | - | TRBV4-1 | CASSQGGRRSTDTQYF
TRBJ1-1 | - | TRBV28 | CASRSINTEAFF
TRBJ2-5 | TRBD2 | TRBV10-2 | CASSETARGGSQYF
TRBJ2-1 | - | TRBV11-1 | CASKLDSWNDEQFF
TRBJ2-3 | TRBD2 | TRBV5-1 | CASSLASGGTDTQYF
TRBJ2-5 | - | TRBV29-1 | CSVALQETQYF
TRBJ2-5 | - | TRBV30 | CAWSGGFEETQYF